This T cell receptor beta chain was documented in a study of T cell responses to AZD1222 COVID-19 vaccine. This table comes from immunoSEQ multiplex PCR, and its TCRdb copy is limited to in-frame clones, with some not included. Among roughly 200,000 clones listed, approximately 95% were seen once. To note about this clone: Its target is unknown.

Study-wide findings and caveats: A mostly white British donor set with more females was recruited, and clonal diversity was possibly underestimated. Epitopes outside B.1.351 and B.1.1.7 mutated regions reportedly drew nearly half of spike TCRs. After the peak T cell response, and only then, were repertoires sampled. Spike-spanning, vaccine-associated CD4 TCRs were dominant at 160-218 and 743-854.

Germline V gene lookup returns CDR1 WSHSY and CDR2 SAAADI. J was trimmed by 2 bases and V by 6 bases; bases with no gene match: 9. CDR3 length: 18 residues. The clonotype originates from an adult who received the MenACWY meningococcal vaccine as a control. Sequencing used peripheral blood, obtained 28 days after the second dose of the MenACWY control vaccine. V and J are TRBV10-2 and TRBJ2-1; 14 bases match TRBD2. CDR3 in amino acids: CASSDPGLAGATYNEQFF. The CDR3 nucleotides are TGCGCCAGCAGCGATCCGGGACTAGCGGGGGCGACCTACAATGAGCAGTTCTTC.